A selection of T cell receptor beta chains follows, all from one sample in a study of human T cells and chemical hapten exposure. TCRdb reprocessed the RACE reads via MiXCR and lists one record per CDR3 protein. The sample carries about 140,000 distinct CDR3 sequences, 12% recorded once. The specimen was whole blood, collected in connection with sensitization to the hapten diphenylcyclopropenone (DPC). These receptors originate from a woman aged 45 to 65 with alopecia areata. Some clones in this sample may be carry-over from other donors' samples. Both conserved end residues are part of each CDR3. A D gene is named only where the DNA matches it firmly. A row's size may be missing; if present it is once, few, many or a size class.

V gene	clone size	J gene	D gene	CDR3 DNA	CDR3 protein
TRBV20-1	few	TRBJ1-1	.	TGCAGTGCTAGAGATGGCCGGCCTCTAGGGGCTTTCTTT	CSARDGRPLGAFF
TRBV3-1	.	TRBJ2-1	TRBD2	TGTGCCAGCAGCCAAGGACTAGCAGCGGGCTACAGCTCCTACAATGAGCAGTTCTTC	CASSQGLAAGYSSYNEQFF
TRBV18	.	TRBJ1-5	TRBD1	TGTGCCAGCTCACTGGACAGGTTCAATCAGCCCCAGCATTTT	CASSLDRFNQPQHF
TRBV6-6	few	TRBJ2-7	TRBD1	TGTGCCAGCACAAGACAGGGCGGCTCCTACGAGCAGTACTTC	CASTRQGGSYEQYF
TRBV29-1	.	TRBJ2-7	TRBD2	TGCAGCGTTAACGGGAGGAACGGCTACGAGCAGTACTTC	CSVNGRNGYEQYF
TRBV28	.	TRBJ2-7	.	TGTGCCAGCAGCATATGGAACGGCCTTAAGTACTTC	CASSIWNGLKYF
TRBV4-1	few	TRBJ2-7	.	TGCGCCAGCAGCCAAGATACGACGAGAACCTACGAGCAGTACTTC	CASSQDTTRTYEQYF
TRBV28	many	TRBJ1-5	.	TGTGCCAGCAGTTTAGGGCAGCCCCAGCATTTT	CASSLGQPQHF
TRBV6-2/TRBV6-3	few	TRBJ2-7	TRBD2	TGTGCCAGCAGATCAGCGACTAGCAGACCTTACGAGCAGTACTTC	CASRSATSRPYEQYF
TRBV24-1	.	TRBJ2-1	.	TGTGCCACCAGTGATCCGGGCCCCTACAATGAGCAGTTCTTC	CATSDPGPYNEQFF
TRBV6-2/TRBV6-3	few	TRBJ2-5	TRBD1	TGTGCCAGCAGTTACTCCACCGACAGGGGGGAGACCCAGTACTTC	CASSYSTDRGETQYF
TRBV5-4	few	TRBJ2-1	TRBD2	TGTGCCATCAAACAGCGGGAGAGTTTGATTTACAATGAGCAGTTCTTC	CAIKQRESLIYNEQFF
TRBV6-1	few	TRBJ2-7	.	TGTGCCAGCAGCCGAGGGCTCTACGAGCAGTACTTC	CASSRGLYEQYF
TRBV11-2	few	TRBJ1-4	.	TGTGCCAGCAGCTTGGGGCAAAAACTGTTTTTT	CASSLGQKLFF
TRBV5-1	.	TRBJ2-7	TRBD1	TGCGCCAGCAGGCCGGGACAGGAAAACGAGCAGTACTTC	CASRPGQENEQYF
TRBV12-3/TRBV12-4	.	TRBJ2-6	.	TGTGCCAGCAGTTTAGCGCTGGGTAACAGTTACTCTGGGGCCAACGTCCTGACTTTC	CASSLALGNSYSGANVLTF
TRBV5-1	.	TRBJ2-5	.	TGCGCCAGCAGCTTGCAGGCCGGGGAGACCCAGTACTTC	CASSLQAGETQYF
TRBV6-6	few	TRBJ2-1	.	TGTGCCAGCACCCCCACCGGGAGAACCTACAATGAGCAGTTCTTC	CASTPTGRTYNEQFF
TRBV7-2	many	TRBJ1-1	.	TGTGCCAGCAGCTTAAGAACCCGGGTCACTGAAGCTTTCTTT	CASSLRTRVTEAFF